What follows is one T cell receptor beta chain and its context. Preparation of the TCRbeta library involved a method that used unique molecular identifiers. Each CDR3 protein is one row after TCRdb ran MiXCR on the PCR reads. Here the sample spans approximately 590,000 distinct CDR3 sequences, 10% to 13% being singletons. Between the trimmed V and J ends, which lost 6 bases and 6 bases, there was a span of 6 bases. The CDR3 has 11 residues. This entry belongs to a study of T-cell reconstitution after alpha-beta-depleted transplantation in children. The V gene is TRBV12-3 or TRBV12-4, the J gene TRBJ2-4; D not resolved. Material: PBMCs from the stem cell graft donor, obtained from the stem cell graft. This clonotype was sampled from a human donor who donated a stem cell graft to a child with acute myeloid leukemia. The CDR3 spells CASRARNIQYF. The CDR3 nucleotides read TGTGCCAGCAGGGCAAGAAACATTCAGTACTTC.